This is a list of T cell receptor beta chains from one sample in a study of cytomegalovirus exposure and HLA in healthy donors. Generated by immunoSEQ multiplex PCR, the TCRdb table keeps only in-frame clones and is missing some. The table includes about 220,000 clones, around 76% detected once. The sequenced sample was PBMCs. These receptors came from a man aged 18 to 30 in good health and CMV-seronegative. Each CDR3 is given with its conserved first and last residue. The D gene is left open where the match is weak. Size is omitted from some rows. Given values are once, few, many or a class for expanded clones.

V gene: TRBV5-6
J gene: TRBJ1-5
clone size: .
D gene: TRBD1
CDR3 DNA: TGTGCCAGCAGCGCGGGACAGGGGTACCAGCCCCAGCATTTT
CDR3 protein: CASSAGQGYQPQHF

V gene: TRBV28
J gene: TRBJ2-1
clone size: .
D gene: TRBD2
CDR3 DNA: TGTGCCAGCAGTCCTTATAGCGGGAGGGCCTTCGATGAGCAGTTCTTC
CDR3 protein: CASSPYSGRAFDEQFF

V gene: TRBV9
J gene: TRBJ2-7
clone size: .
D gene: TRBD1
CDR3 DNA: TGTGCCAGCAGCGTAGAAGGGGGCTTGAGCTCCTACGAGCAGTACTTC
CDR3 protein: CASSVEGGLSSYEQYF

V gene: TRBV7-2
J gene: TRBJ2-3
clone size: .
D gene: TRBD1
CDR3 DNA: TGTGCCAGCAGCTTAGGACAGGGGGCAGATACGCAGTATTTT
CDR3 protein: CASSLGQGADTQYF

V gene: TRBV7-9
J gene: TRBJ1-4
clone size: .
D gene: TRBD1
CDR3 DNA: TGTTCCAGCAGCCGACCACAGGGGACTAATGAAAAACTGTTTTTT
CDR3 protein: CSSSRPQGTNEKLFF

V gene: TRBV21-1
J gene: TRBJ1-5
clone size: .
D gene: .
CDR3 DNA: TGTGCCAGCAGCCACAGGGTCCCTCGGGGCCCATATAGCAATCAGCCCCAGCATTTT
CDR3 protein: CASSHRVPRGPYSNQPQHF

V gene: TRBV1
J gene: TRBJ2-7
clone size: .
D gene: .
CDR3 DNA: TGCACCAGCAGCCTAACGGTCGCGGGAGGGCAGGACGAGCAGTACTTC
CDR3 protein: CTSSLTVAGGQDEQYF

V gene: TRBV7-3
J gene: TRBJ2-2
clone size: .
D gene: .
CDR3 DNA: TGTGCCAGCAGCTTAAAGGCAGGGTCAACGACCGGGGAGCTGTTTTTT
CDR3 protein: CASSLKAGSTTGELFF

V gene: TRBV29-1
J gene: TRBJ1-5
clone size: few
D gene: .
CDR3 DNA: TGCAGCGCCTCCAGGGTAGGACAGCCCCAGCATTTT
CDR3 protein: CSASRVGQPQHF

V gene: TRBV7-8
J gene: TRBJ2-2
clone size: .
D gene: .
CDR3 DNA: TGTGCCAGCAGCCTCCCCTCGGGGAACACCGGGGAGCTGTTTTTT
CDR3 protein: CASSLPSGNTGELFF

V gene: TRBV5-1
J gene: TRBJ2-5
clone size: once
D gene: .
CDR3 DNA: TGCGCCAGCAGCTTGGAAGGGGCGAGGGAGACCCAGTACTTC
CDR3 protein: CASSLEGARETQYF

V gene: TRBV6-1
J gene: TRBJ2-3
clone size: .
D gene: TRBD2
CDR3 DNA: TGTGCCAGCAGGGGGACTAGCTTGACAGATACGCAGTATTTT
CDR3 protein: CASRGTSLTDTQYF

V gene: TRBV6-1
J gene: TRBJ2-1
clone size: .
D gene: TRBD1
CDR3 DNA: TGTGCCAGCAGAAGAGGACAGGGCGATGAGCAGTTCTTC
CDR3 protein: CASRRGQGDEQFF

V gene: TRBV11-3
J gene: TRBJ2-1
clone size: .
D gene: TRBD1
CDR3 DNA: TGTGCCAGCAGCTTGAGGGGGCTCTACAATGAGCAGTTCTTC
CDR3 protein: CASSLRGLYNEQFF

V gene: TRBV6-5
J gene: TRBJ1-1
clone size: few
D gene: .
CDR3 DNA: TGTGCCAGCGGATTCTCGGGTTTGAGCACTGAAGCTTTCTTT
CDR3 protein: CASGFSGLSTEAFF

V gene: TRBV4-2
J gene: TRBJ2-3
clone size: few
D gene: .
CDR3 DNA: TGTGCCAGCAGCCAAGCACTAGTAGGAACAGATACGCAGTATTTT
CDR3 protein: CASSQALVGTDTQYF

V gene: TRBV7-2
J gene: TRBJ1-5
clone size: .
D gene: .
CDR3 DNA: TGTGCCAGCAGCTTAGAATACGGGGGGCAGCAGCCCCAGCATTTT
CDR3 protein: CASSLEYGGQQPQHF

V gene: TRBV9
J gene: TRBJ2-5
clone size: .
D gene: .
CDR3 DNA: TGTGCCAGCAGCGTAGGAAATACCGCCCGGGGGACCCAGTACTTC
CDR3 protein: CASSVGNTARGTQYF

V gene: TRBV27
J gene: TRBJ2-5
clone size: .
D gene: .
CDR3 DNA: TGTGCCAGCAGTCATCGGAGGGCTGGGGAGACCCAGTACTTC
CDR3 protein: CASSHRRAGETQYF

V gene: TRBV28
J gene: TRBJ2-7
clone size: once
D gene: .
CDR3 DNA: TGTGCCAGCAGGGGAATGAACGAGGGGCAGTACTTC
CDR3 protein: CASRGMNEGQYF

V gene: TRBV7-2
J gene: TRBJ2-1
clone size: .
D gene: TRBD2
CDR3 DNA: TGTGCCAGCAGCTTAGCCGGGACTAGTTTCAATGAGCAGTTCTTC
CDR3 protein: CASSLAGTSFNEQFF

V gene: TRBV6-6
J gene: TRBJ1-3
clone size: .
D gene: TRBD1
CDR3 DNA: TGTGCCAGCAGCAGGGGGGCGGACTCTGGAAACACCATATATTTT
CDR3 protein: CASSRGADSGNTIYF

V gene: TRBV18
J gene: TRBJ2-1
clone size: .
D gene: .
CDR3 DNA: TGTGCCAGCTCACCCGGTTCAGGGAGGGAGCAGTTCTTC
CDR3 protein: CASSPGSGREQFF

V gene: TRBV7-9
J gene: TRBJ2-7
clone size: .
D gene: TRBD2
CDR3 DNA: TGTGCCAGCAGCTCGACTAGCGGTTCCTACGAGCAGTACTTC
CDR3 protein: CASSSTSGSYEQYF